The 15 T cell receptor beta chains listed next were all sequenced from one sample in a study of response to subunit inactivated influenza vaccine. TCRdb independently ran MiXCR on the RT-PCR reads; one entry per CDR3 protein. The sample shows under 800,000 distinct CDR3 sequences, about 15% of them seen only once. The sequencing here drew on PBMCs from blood, taken approximately 15 days before vaccination. These receptors all come from a man aged 45 to 65 who received an inactivated influenza vaccine.

At least ten counts were recorded for this clonotype. The rearrangement uses TRBV29-1 and TRBJ2-7, with a possible D match to TRBD2 (5 bases). V dropped 3 bases and J dropped 5 bases, with 11 bases sitting between them. The CDR3 extends over 12 amino acids. Germline V gives CDR1 SQVTM, CDR2 ANQGSEA. For the CDR3, the DNA is TGCAGCGTTGAGGGGAGATCAGACGAGCAGTACTTC. It specifies CSVEGRSDEQYF.

This chain connects TRBV7-9 to TRBJ1-1, with TRBD1 matching 8 bases. CDR1 and CDR2 (germline): SEHNR, FQNEAQ (reference sequence). Trimming cost V 5 bases and J 6 bases; bases outside gene matches: 2. This CDR3 spans 12 amino acids. The CDR3 region is CASSRQGSEAFF. The CDR3 DNA sequence: TGTGCCAGCAGCCGACAGGGGTCTGAAGCTTTCTTT. The variable domain in full, with the rest retrieved from reference TRBV7-9 and TRBJ1-1, is DTGVSQNPRHKITKRGQNVTFRCDPISEHNRLYWYRQTLGQGPEFLTYFQNEAQLEKSRLLSDRFSAERPKGSFSTLEIQRTEQGDSAMYLCASSRQGSEAFFGQGTRLTVV.

This clonotype occurred a few times. J is TRBJ2-7 and V is TRBV28; D not certain. Trimming took off 1 base at V and 4 bases at J, with 17 bases between the two ends. The CDR3 runs 16 residues. Germline CDR1 and CDR2: MDHEN and SYDVKM. The CDR3 is CASSLYWGPDEYEQYF. In nucleotides, the CDR3 is TGTGCCAGCAGTTTATATTGGGGTCCGGACGAATACGAGCAGTACTTC.

The J gene is TRBJ2-5, the V gene TRBV25-1; D possibly uses TRBD1 or TRBD2 (5 bases each). The CDR3 loop spans 15 amino acids. Germline CDR1 is MGHDK and CDR2 is SYGVNS. V lost 3 bases and J lost 5, with 16 bases in between. DNA of the CDR3: TGTGCCAGCAGTGACTCCCAGGGAGTCCGGGAGACCCAGTACTTC. This codes for CASSDSQGVRETQYF.

In its sample, this clonotype was seen a few times. The chain links TRBV2 to TRBJ2-5; TRBD1 matches at 7 bases. J gave up 5 bases and V 7 bases, and 7 bases lay outside the gene matches. This CDR3 has 13 residues. Germline CDR1 reads SNHLY; CDR2 reads FYNNEI. CDR3 sequence (DNA): TGTGCCAGCAAGACAGGGTTCGGGGAGACCCAGTACTTC. This gives the protein CASKTGFGETQYF.

In this sample, this clonotype turned up a few times. The rearrangement joins TRBV6-5 to TRBJ1-2; 7 bases agree with TRBD1. Germline assignment: CDR1 MNHEY and CDR2 SVGAGI. CDR3 length equals 16 residues. V gave up 0 bases and J gave up 8 bases; unmatched junction bases: 12. The chain's CDR3 is CASSYSTQGGGRGYTF. As DNA, the CDR3 is TGTGCCAGCAGTTACTCGACCCAGGGGGGTGGTCGCGGCTACACCTTC.

The chain recombines TRBV5-1 with TRBJ2-3; TRBD2 aligns across 7 bases. Looked up from germline, CDR1 is SGHRS and CDR2 is YFSETQ. The CDR3 contains 16 residues. V shed 3 bases and J 2 bases; nucleotides not matched to a gene: 9. CDR3 in DNA: TGCGCCAGCAGCTCCGCGCAGCGGGGAAACACAGATACGCAGTATTTT. This translates into CASSSAQRGNTDTQYF.

The J gene is TRBJ2-5, the V gene TRBV5-1; a possible D gene is TRBD1 (6 bases). This CDR3 has 14 amino acids. V dropped 4 bases and J dropped 2 bases, with 12 bases sitting between them. Germline lookup yields CDR1 SGHRS and CDR2 YFSETQ. This CDR3 is CASSPNREQETQYF. The CDR3 DNA sequence: TGCGCCAGCAGCCCAAACAGGGAACAAGAGACCCAGTACTTC.

This clonotype was seen only a few times. The J gene is TRBJ2-3, the V gene TRBV5-5; D is possibly TRBD1 (5 bases). With 1 base removed from V and 3 bases from J, the gap between germline ends came to 18 bases. CDR1 and CDR2 (germline): SGHKS, YYEKEE (reference sequence). The CDR3 covers 17 residues. As DNA, the CDR3 is TGTGCCAGCAGCTTGAACTACAGGTCCGCGCGTACAGATACGCAGTATTTT. Residues: CASSLNYRSARTDTQYF.

This clonotype has a count of ten or more. V and J are TRBV27 and TRBJ2-3; perhaps TRBD2 as D (5 bases). The length of the CDR3 is 13 residues. Germline loops: CDR1 MNHEY, CDR2 SMNVEV (reference sequence). V gave up 3 bases and J gave up 3 bases, with 7 bases separating them. DNA of the CDR3: TGTGCCAGCAGTTTTACTAGAACAGATACGCAGTATTTT. Translating gives CASSFTRTDTQYF.

The table lists this clonotype with many counts. The rearrangement uses TRBV20-1 and TRBJ2-1; 10 bases are shared with TRBD2. Per germline, CDR1 DFQATT and CDR2 SNEGSKA (reference sequence). This CDR3 contains 15 residues. J was trimmed by 2 bases and V by 1 base; bases with no gene match: 2. CDR3 DNA: TGCAGTGCTAGAGTGGGGACTAGCGCCTACAATGAGCAGTTCTTC. Residues: CSARVGTSAYNEQFF.

This clonotype was picked up a small number of times. The chain recombines TRBV28 with TRBJ2-4; 11 positions match TRBD2. V gave up 2 bases and J gave up 0 bases; unmatched junction bases: 3. CDR1 is MDHEN and CDR2 is SYDVKM in the germline V gene. The CDR3 is 17 amino acids. CDR3 sequence reads: CASSLLAGGLAKNIQYF. DNA for the CDR3: TGTGCCAGCAGTTTACTAGCGGGAGGTCTAGCCAAAAACATTCAGTACTTC.

This clonotype has at least ten counts. In nucleotides, the CDR3 is TGTGCCAGCAGCTTCGGGGGGGGAGGCTACGAGCAGTACTTC. Its translation: CASSFGGGGYEQYF. The rearrangement links TRBV12-3 or TRBV12-4 to TRBJ2-7, with 8 nucleotides matching TRBD2. This CDR3 is 14 amino acids long. V was clipped by 6 bases and J by 3 bases; unmatched bases: 7.

The rearrangement links TRBV28 to TRBJ2-1, with TRBD2 matching 9 bases. The CDR3 runs 16 residues. Germline CDR1 is MDHEN and CDR2 is SYDVKM. V gave up 5 bases and J gave up 4 bases; unmatched junction bases: 9. As DNA, the CDR3 is TGTGCCAGCAGTACCGTGGCGGGAGGGCCTTACAATGAGCAGTTCTTC. Encoded protein: CASSTVAGGPYNEQFF.

The sample holds a few counts of this clonotype. J is TRBJ1-1 and V is TRBV5-4; weak D call: TRBD1 (6 bases). This CDR3 has 15 amino acids. Trimming shortened V by 1 base and J by 5 bases, and 15 bases separated the two germline ends. Germline values: CDR1 SGHNT, CDR2 YYREEE (reference sequence). As DNA, the CDR3 is TGTGCCAGCAGCTTGCGTTTAGGACAGAGAACTGAAGCTTTCTTT. Translation gives CASSLRLGQRTEAFF.